Listed below are T cell receptor beta chains from one sample, sequenced in a study of blood T cell repertoires in COVID-19. The method was immunoSEQ multiplex PCR; TCRdb's version includes in-frame clones alone and lacks a portion of them. The sample lists 200,000 to 250,000 clones; around 81% were seen once. Sequenced input: peripheral blood. These receptors were obtained from a woman older than 75 with COVID-19, enrolled during active disease. Each CDR3 is given with its conserved first and last residue. The order of the fields is clone size, J gene, V gene, D gene, CDR3 protein, CDR3 DNA. A D gene is named only where the DNA matches it firmly. A row's size may be missing; if present it is once, few, many or a size class.

abundance: NA
j_gene: TRBJ1-5
v_gene: TRBV7-8
d_gene: TRBD1
CDR3aa: CASSPAGTGFNQPQHF
CDR3nt: TGTGCCAGCAGCCCCGCCGGGACAGGGTTCAATCAGCCCCAGCATTTT

abundance: NA
j_gene: TRBJ2-1
v_gene: TRBV30
d_gene: NA
CDR3aa: CAWSVRITQAEQFF
CDR3nt: TGTGCCTGGAGTGTACGAATTACCCAGGCTGAGCAGTTCTTC

abundance: NA
j_gene: TRBJ2-7
v_gene: TRBV7-6
d_gene: TRBD2
CDR3aa: CASSLSASGSPYEQYF
CDR3nt: TGTGCCAGCAGCTTATCGGCTAGCGGGTCCCCCTACGAGCAGTACTTC

abundance: NA
j_gene: TRBJ1-4
v_gene: TRBV5-1
d_gene: TRBD1
CDR3aa: CASSQQGFSNEKLFF
CDR3nt: TGCGCCAGCAGCCAACAGGGGTTTTCTAATGAAAAACTGTTTTTT

abundance: once
j_gene: TRBJ2-2
v_gene: TRBV13
d_gene: TRBD1
CDR3aa: CASSTGTVNTGELFF
CDR3nt: TGTGCCAGCAGCACGGGGACAGTGAACACCGGGGAGCTGTTTTTT

abundance: NA
j_gene: TRBJ2-3
v_gene: TRBV5-1
d_gene: TRBD1
CDR3aa: CASSSGQQTDTQYF
CDR3nt: TGCGCCAGCAGCTCGGGACAGCAAACAGATACGCAGTATTTT

abundance: few
j_gene: TRBJ1-2
v_gene: TRBV2
d_gene: NA
CDR3aa: CASSPETGTIRHYTF
CDR3nt: TGTGCCAGCAGTCCTGAAACCGGGACAATTCGCCACTACACCTTC

abundance: few
j_gene: TRBJ1-1
v_gene: TRBV6-5
d_gene: NA
CDR3aa: CASTVGGAKTEAFF
CDR3nt: TGTGCCAGCACCGTTGGGGGGGCGAAGACTGAAGCTTTCTTT

abundance: NA
j_gene: TRBJ1-6
v_gene: TRBV30
d_gene: NA
CDR3aa: CAWSTRGLSNSPLHF
CDR3nt: TGTGCCTGGAGTACCCGGGGACTGAGTAATTCACCCCTCCACTTT

abundance: few
j_gene: TRBJ1-3
v_gene: TRBV6-5
d_gene: NA
CDR3aa: CASSRQASSGNTIYF
CDR3nt: TGTGCCAGCAGCCGACAGGCCAGCTCTGGAAACACCATATATTTT

abundance: NA
j_gene: TRBJ2-7
v_gene: TRBV7-2
d_gene: TRBD2
CDR3aa: CASSPGLADTYEQYF
CDR3nt: TGTGCCAGCAGCCCCGGACTAGCGGACACCTACGAGCAGTACTTC

abundance: few
j_gene: TRBJ2-1
v_gene: TRBV11-2
d_gene: TRBD2
CDR3aa: CASSLSAGVSYNEQFF
CDR3nt: TGTGCCAGCAGCTTATCAGCGGGGGTCTCCTACAATGAGCAGTTCTTC

abundance: few
j_gene: TRBJ1-2
v_gene: TRBV4-1
d_gene: NA
CDR3aa: CASSQEGVTSNYGYTF
CDR3nt: TGCGCCAGCAGCCAAGAGGGAGTTACGTCTAACTATGGCTACACCTTC

abundance: once
j_gene: TRBJ1-5
v_gene: TRBV12-3/TRBV12-4
d_gene: NA
CDR3aa: CASSLSPGQPQHF
CDR3nt: TGTGCCAGCAGTTTATCTCCGGGGCAGCCCCAGCATTTT